The sequence of this T cell receptor beta chain was determined in a study of spatial heterogeneity in lung cancer. Looking at the study overall: Among detected sequences, beta-chain ones consistently exceeded alpha-chain ones in number. There were, on average, more than ten raw-read appearances for each unique TCR and UMI combination. The study, taken as a whole, reports: Blood contained ubiquitous expanded tumor TCRs more at resection than at follow-up.

The V gene end was trimmed by 5 bases and the J gene end by 4 bases; junction bases not matched to a gene: 4. CDR1 SGHTA and CDR2 FQGNSA come from the germline V gene. The CDR3 has 13 amino acids. TCRdb reprocessed the 5' RACE reads with MiXCR, giving one entry per CDR3 protein. This table has under 100,000 distinct CDR3 sequences, 7.5% to 10% appearing once. Specified time point: sample taken at primary tumor resection. From tumor, nontumor lung or frozen PBMC, whole RNA was taken unsorted for sequencing. The donor group consisted of some 70 patients who had untreated, early-stage non-small cell lung cancer. This clonotype has more than one count but fewer than ten. No antigen is known for it.

The chain joins TRBV7-2 to TRBJ2-7, with 8 bases lining up with TRBD1. Here the sequenced sample was PBMCs, taken at surgery. The source of this sequence is a male donor with early-stage non-small cell lung cancer. CDR3 region: CASSGRTGYEQYF. CDR3 sequence (DNA): TGTGCCAGCAGCGGACGGACAGGGTACGAGCAGTACTTC.